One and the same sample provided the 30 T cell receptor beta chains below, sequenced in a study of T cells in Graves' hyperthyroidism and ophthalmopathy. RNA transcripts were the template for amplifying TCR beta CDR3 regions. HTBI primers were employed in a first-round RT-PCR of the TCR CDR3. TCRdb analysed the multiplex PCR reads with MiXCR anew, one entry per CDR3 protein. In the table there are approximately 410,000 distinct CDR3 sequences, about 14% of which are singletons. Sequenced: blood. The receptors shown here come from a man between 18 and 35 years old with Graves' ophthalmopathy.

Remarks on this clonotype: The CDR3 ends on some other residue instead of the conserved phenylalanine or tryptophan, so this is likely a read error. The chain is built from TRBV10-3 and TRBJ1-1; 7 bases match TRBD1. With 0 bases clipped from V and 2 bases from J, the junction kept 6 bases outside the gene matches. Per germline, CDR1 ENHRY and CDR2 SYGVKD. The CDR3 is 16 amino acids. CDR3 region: CAISESPGGGNTEAFS. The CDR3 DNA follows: TGTGCCATCAGTGAGTCCCCAGGGGGAGGAAACACTGAAGCTTTCTCT.

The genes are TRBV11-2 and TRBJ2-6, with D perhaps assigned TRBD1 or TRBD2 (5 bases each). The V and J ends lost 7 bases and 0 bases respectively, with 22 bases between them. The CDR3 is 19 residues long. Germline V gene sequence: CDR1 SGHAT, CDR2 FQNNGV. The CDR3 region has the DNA TGTGCCAGCAACAAGCGACCCCCGGGACCCTCCTCTGGGGCCAACGTCCTGACTTTC. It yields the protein CASNKRPPGPSSGANVLTF.

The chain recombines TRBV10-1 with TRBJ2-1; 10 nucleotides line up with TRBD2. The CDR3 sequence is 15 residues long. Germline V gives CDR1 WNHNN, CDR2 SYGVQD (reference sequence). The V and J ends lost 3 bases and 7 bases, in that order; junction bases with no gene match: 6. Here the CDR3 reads CASSDLAGEGNEQFF. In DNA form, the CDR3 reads TGCGCCAGCAGTGACCTAGCGGGAGAAGGAAATGAGCAGTTCTTC.

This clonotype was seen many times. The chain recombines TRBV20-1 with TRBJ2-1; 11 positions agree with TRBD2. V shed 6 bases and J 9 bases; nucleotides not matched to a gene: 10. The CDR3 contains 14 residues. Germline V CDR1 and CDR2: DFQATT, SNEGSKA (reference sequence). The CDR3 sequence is CSADTSGSKFEQFF. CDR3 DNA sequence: TGCAGTGCGGACACTAGCGGGAGTAAGTTTGAGCAGTTCTTC.

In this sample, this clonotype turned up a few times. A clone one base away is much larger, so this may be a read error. In DNA form, the CDR3 reads TGTGCCATCAGTGACGGCTCCTACGAGCAGTACTTC. Translation gives CAISDGSYEQYF. The rearrangement links TRBV10-3 to TRBJ2-7; D uncertain. The germline CDR1 and CDR2 sequences are ENHRY and SYGVKD. The CDR3 has 12 residues. Trimming removed 3 bases from V and 0 bases from J, with 3 bases in between.

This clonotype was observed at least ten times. The chain's CDR3 is CSALLTGTLGGYTF. CDR3 DNA: TGCAGTGCTTTATTGACAGGGACCTTGGGTGGCTACACCTTC. The V call is TRBV20-1, the J call TRBJ1-2; 7 bases agree with TRBD1. The CDR3 is 14 amino acids. After removal of 5 bases from V and 7 bases from J, the junction contained 13 bases not matched to a gene. Germline V gene lookup returns CDR1 DFQATT and CDR2 SNEGSKA (reference sequence).

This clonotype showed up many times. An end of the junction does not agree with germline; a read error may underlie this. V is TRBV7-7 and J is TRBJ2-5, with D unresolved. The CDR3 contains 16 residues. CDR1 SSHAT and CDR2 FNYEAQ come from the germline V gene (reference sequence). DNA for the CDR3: TGTGCTAGCAGCTTAGAGCCAGAGAGGTCCGAAGAGACCCAGTACTTC. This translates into CASSLEPERSEETQYF.

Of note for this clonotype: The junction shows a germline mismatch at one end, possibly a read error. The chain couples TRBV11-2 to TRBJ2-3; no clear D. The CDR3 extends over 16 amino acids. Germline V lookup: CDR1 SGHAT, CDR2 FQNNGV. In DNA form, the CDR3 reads TGTGCCTGCAGCTTAGATCCTCGTGGGGACACAGATACGCAGTATTTT. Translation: CACSLDPRGDTDTQYF.

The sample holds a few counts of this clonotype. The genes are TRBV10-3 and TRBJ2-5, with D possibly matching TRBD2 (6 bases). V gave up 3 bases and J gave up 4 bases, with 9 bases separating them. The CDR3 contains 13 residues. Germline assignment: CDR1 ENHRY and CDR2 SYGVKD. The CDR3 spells CAISDPGGETQYF. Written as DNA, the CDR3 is TGTGCCATCAGTGATCCCGGGGGAGAGACCCAGTACTTC.

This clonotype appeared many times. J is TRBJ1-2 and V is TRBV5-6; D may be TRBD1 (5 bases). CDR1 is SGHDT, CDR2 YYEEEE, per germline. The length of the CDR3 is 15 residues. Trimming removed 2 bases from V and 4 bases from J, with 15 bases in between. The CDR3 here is CASSLGAPAFYGYTF. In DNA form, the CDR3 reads TGTGCCAGCAGCTTAGGGGCCCCCGCATTCTATGGCTACACCTTC.

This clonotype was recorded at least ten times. CDR3 nucleotide sequence: TGTGCCAGCAGCAACAGGATCATGAACACTGAAGCTTTCTTT. Its translation: CASSNRIMNTEAFF. The chain joins TRBV7-2 to TRBJ1-1; a possible D gene is TRBD1 (5 bases). V lost 5 bases and J lost 0, with 10 bases in between. CDR1 is SGHTA and CDR2 is FQGNSA in the germline V gene. The CDR3 runs 14 residues.

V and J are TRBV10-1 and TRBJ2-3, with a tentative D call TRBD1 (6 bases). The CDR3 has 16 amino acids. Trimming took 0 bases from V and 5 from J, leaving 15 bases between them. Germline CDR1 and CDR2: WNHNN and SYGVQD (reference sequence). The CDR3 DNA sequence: TGCGCCAGCAGTGAGTCGGGCAGGGGTTCCGGAGATACGCAGTATTTT. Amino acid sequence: CASSESGRGSGDTQYF.

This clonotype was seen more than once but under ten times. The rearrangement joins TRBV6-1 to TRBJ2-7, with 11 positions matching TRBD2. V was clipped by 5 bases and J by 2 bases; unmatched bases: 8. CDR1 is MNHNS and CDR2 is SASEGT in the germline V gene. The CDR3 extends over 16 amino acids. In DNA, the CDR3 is TGTGCCAGCAGTCACTCCGGGACTAGCGGAGCCTACGAGCAGTACTTC. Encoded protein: CASSHSGTSGAYEQYF.

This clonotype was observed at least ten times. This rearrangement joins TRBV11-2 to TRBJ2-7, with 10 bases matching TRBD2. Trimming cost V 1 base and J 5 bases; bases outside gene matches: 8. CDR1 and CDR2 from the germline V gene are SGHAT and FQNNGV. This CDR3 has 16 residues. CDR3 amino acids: CASSLVFASGSNEQYF. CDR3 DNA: TGTGCCAGCAGCTTAGTCTTTGCTAGCGGGAGTAACGAGCAGTACTTC.

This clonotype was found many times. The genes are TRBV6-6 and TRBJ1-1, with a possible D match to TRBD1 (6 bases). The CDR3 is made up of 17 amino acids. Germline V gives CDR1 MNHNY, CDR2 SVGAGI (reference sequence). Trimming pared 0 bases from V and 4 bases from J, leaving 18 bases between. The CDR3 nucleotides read TGTGCCAGCAGTTACTCGCGGTACAGGGCCACGGGCACTGAAGCTTTCTTT. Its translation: CASSYSRYRATGTEAFF.

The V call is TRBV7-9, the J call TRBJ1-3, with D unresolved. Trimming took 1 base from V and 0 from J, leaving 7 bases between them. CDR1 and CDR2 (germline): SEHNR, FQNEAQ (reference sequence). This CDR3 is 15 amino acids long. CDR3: CASSLERHSGNTIYF. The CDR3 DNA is TGTGCCAGCAGCTTAGAGCGCCACTCTGGAAACACCATATATTTT. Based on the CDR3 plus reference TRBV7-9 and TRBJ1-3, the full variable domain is DTGVSQNPRHKITKRGQNVTFRCDPISEHNRLYWYRQTLGQGPEFLTYFQNEAQLEKSRLLSDRFSAERPKGSFSTLEIQRTEQGDSAMYLCASSLERHSGNTIYFGEGSWLTVV.

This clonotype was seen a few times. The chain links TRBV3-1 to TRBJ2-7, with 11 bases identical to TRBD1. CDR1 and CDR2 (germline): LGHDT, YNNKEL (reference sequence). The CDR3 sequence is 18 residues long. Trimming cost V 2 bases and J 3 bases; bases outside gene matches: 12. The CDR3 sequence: CASSQLISTGTGGYEQYF. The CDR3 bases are TGTGCCAGCAGCCAACTCATCAGTACCGGGACAGGGGGCTACGAGCAGTACTTC.

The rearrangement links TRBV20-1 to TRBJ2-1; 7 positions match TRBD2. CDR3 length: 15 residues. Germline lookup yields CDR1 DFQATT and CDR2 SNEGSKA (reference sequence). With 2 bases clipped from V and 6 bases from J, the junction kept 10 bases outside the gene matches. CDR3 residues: CSARNSREKPNEQFF. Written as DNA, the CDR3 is TGCAGTGCTAGAAATTCGCGGGAGAAACCCAATGAGCAGTTCTTC.

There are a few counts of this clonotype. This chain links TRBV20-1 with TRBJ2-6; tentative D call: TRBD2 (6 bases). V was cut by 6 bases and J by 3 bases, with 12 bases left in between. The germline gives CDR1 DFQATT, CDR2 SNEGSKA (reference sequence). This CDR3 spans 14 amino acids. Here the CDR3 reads CSARLGVGANVLTF. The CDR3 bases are TGCAGTGCACGACTAGGTGTTGGGGCCAACGTCCTGACTTTC.

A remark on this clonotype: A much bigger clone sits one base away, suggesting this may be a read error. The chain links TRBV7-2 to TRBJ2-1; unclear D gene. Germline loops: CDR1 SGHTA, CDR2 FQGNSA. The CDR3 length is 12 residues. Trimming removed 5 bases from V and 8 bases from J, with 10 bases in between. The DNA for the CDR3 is TGTGCCAGCAGCGCGGCCCTCGATGAGCAGTTCTTC. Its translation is CASSAALDEQFF.

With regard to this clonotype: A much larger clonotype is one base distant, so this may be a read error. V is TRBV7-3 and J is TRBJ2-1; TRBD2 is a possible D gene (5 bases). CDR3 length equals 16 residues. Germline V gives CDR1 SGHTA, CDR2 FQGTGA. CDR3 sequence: CASSLFLRRAYNGQFF. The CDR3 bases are TGTGCCAGCAGCTTATTTCTTCGGCGGGCCTACAATGGGCAGTTCTTC. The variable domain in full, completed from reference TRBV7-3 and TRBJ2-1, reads GAGVSQTPSNKVTEKGKYVELRCDPISGHTALYWYRQSLGQGPEFLIYFQGTGAADDSGLPNDRFFAVRPEGSVSTLKIQRTERGDSAVYLCASSLFLRRAYNGQFFGPGTRLTVL.

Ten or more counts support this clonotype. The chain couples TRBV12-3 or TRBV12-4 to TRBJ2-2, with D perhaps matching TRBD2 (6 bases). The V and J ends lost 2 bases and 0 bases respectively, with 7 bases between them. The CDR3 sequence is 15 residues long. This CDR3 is CASSLPGANTGELFF. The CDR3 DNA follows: TGTGCCAGCAGTTTACCGGGAGCGAACACCGGGGAGCTGTTTTTT.

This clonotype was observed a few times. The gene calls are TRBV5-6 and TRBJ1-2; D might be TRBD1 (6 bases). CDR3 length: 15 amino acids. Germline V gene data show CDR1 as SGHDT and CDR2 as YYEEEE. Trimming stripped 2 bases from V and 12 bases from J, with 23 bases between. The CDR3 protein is CASSLGFKGVPGNTF. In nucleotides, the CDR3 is TGTGCCAGCAGCTTAGGGTTCAAGGGGGTGCCAGGGAACACCTTC. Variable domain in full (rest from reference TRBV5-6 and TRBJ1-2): DAGVTQSPTHLIKTRGQQVTLRCSPKSGHDTVSWYQQALGQGPQFIFQYYEEEERQRGNFPDRFSGHQFPNYSSELNVNALLLGDSALYLCASSLGFKGVPGNTFGSGTRLTVV.

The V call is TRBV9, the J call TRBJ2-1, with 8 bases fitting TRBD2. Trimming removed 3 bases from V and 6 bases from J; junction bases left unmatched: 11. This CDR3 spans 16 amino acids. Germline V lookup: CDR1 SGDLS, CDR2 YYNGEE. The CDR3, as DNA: TGTGCCAGCAGCGAAACTCTACTAGCGGATACCAATGAGCAGTTCTTC. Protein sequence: CASSETLLADTNEQFF.

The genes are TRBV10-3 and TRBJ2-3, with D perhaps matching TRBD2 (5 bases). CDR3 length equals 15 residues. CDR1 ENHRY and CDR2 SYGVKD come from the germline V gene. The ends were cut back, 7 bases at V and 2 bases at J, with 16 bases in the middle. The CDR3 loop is CAINPSSNPTDTQYF. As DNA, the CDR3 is TGTGCCATCAACCCTAGCTCCAACCCCACAGATACGCAGTATTTT.

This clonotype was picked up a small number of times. The CDR3 sequence is CSARTPDSDSGNTIYF. DNA of the CDR3: TGCAGTGCTAGGACTCCGGACAGCGACTCTGGAAACACCATATATTTT. V usage is TRBV20-1 and J usage is TRBJ1-3, with a tentative D call TRBD1 (6 bases). Deletions cut 3 bases from V and 0 bases from J, with 15 bases between. CDR1 and CDR2 (germline): DFQATT, SNEGSKA (reference sequence). The CDR3 extends over 16 amino acids.

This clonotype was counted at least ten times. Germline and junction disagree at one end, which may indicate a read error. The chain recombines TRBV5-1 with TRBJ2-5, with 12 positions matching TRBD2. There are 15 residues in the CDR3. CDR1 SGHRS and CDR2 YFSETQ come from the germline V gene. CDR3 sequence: CASSLVLAGGETQYF. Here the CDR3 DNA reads TGTGCCAGCAGCTTAGTGCTAGCGGGAGGGGAGACCCAGTACTTC. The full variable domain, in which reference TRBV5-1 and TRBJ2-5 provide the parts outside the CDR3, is KAGVTQTPRYLIKTRGQQVTLSCSPISGHRSVSWYQQTPGQGLQFLFEYFSETQRNKGNFPGRFSGRQFSNSRSEMNVSTLELGDSALYLCASSLVLAGGETQYFGPGTRLLVL.

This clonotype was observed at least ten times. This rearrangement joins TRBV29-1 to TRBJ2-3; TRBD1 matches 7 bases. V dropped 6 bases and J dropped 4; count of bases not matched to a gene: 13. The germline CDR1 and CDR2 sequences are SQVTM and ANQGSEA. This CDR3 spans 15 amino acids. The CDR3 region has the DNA TGCAGCGTCACCAAGACAGGGTTGTTGGCAGATACGCAGTATTTT. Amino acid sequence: CSVTKTGLLADTQYF.

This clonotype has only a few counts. Written as DNA, the CDR3 is TGCGCCAGCAGTCTACAGGGGGTTGCAGAGACCCAGTACTTC. Its translation is CASSLQGVAETQYF. The rearrangement links TRBV10-2 to TRBJ2-5, with 8 bases that match TRBD1. The CDR3 length is 14 residues. Germline loops: CDR1 WSHSY, CDR2 SAAADI. Unmatched junction bases numbered 6, after V lost 5 bases and J lost 4 bases.

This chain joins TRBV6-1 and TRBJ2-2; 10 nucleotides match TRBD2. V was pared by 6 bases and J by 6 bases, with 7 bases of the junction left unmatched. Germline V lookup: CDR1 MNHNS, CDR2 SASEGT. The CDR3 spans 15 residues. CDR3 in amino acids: CASSSPGLASGELFF. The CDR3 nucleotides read TGTGCCAGCAGCTCACCGGGACTAGCGTCCGGGGAGCTGTTTTTT.